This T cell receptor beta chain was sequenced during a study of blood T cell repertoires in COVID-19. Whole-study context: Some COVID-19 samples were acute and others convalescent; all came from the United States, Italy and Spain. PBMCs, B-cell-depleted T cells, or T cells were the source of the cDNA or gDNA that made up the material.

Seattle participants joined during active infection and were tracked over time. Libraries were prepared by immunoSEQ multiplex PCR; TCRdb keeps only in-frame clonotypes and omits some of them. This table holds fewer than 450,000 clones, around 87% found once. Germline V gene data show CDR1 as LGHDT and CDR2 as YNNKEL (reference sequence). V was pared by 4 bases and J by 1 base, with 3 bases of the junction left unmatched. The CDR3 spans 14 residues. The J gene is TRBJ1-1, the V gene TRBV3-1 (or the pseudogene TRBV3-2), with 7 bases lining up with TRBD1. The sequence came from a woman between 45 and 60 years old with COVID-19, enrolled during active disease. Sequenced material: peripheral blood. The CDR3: CASSPGQSNTEAFF. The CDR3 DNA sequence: TGTGCCAGCAGCCCGGGACAGTCGAACACTGAAGCTTTCTTT.